The clone carrying this T cell receptor (beta chain) was counted a few times. Its specificity is unknown. A multiplex PCR was run with 60 Vbeta primers and 13 Jbeta primers. Repertoires were generated with immunoSEQ multiplex PCR, while TCRdb's copy carries only in-frame clones and drops some. The profile covers approximately 88,000 clones, with 55% to 75% appearing a single time and 3.2% taken by the ten largest. Trimming cost V 3 bases and J 6 bases; bases outside gene matches: 7. Looked up from germline, CDR1 is KGHSH and CDR2 is LQKENI. The CDR3 contains 14 residues. The data belong to a study of cytomegalovirus exposure and HLA in healthy donors. Study-level results: Most TCR beta V segments were productive about 87% or about 30% of the time in an earlier analysis. According to reports, the classifier identified cytomegalovirus status with high specificity and sensitivity.

The sequenced material came from PBMCs. The TCR sequence derives from a man in his 60s in good health and CMV-seronegative. The J gene is TRBJ2-7, the V gene TRBV18; the match to TRBD2 covers 8 bases. CDR3 sequence (DNA): TGTGCCAGCTCACCTGGTAGCGGGGCGCTCGAGCAGTACTTC. Encoded protein: CASSPGSGALEQYF.